Listed here are 10 T cell receptor beta chains from one sample, sequenced in a study of T cell responses to AZD1222 COVID-19 vaccine. TCRdb keeps only in-frame clones here, not all; method: immunoSEQ multiplex PCR. In the table there are 100,000 to 150,000 clones, roughly 90% of which are singletons. The input for sequencing was peripheral blood, taken on day 0 of AZD1222 vaccination. The source is an adult in good health.

This chain uses TRBV28 with TRBJ1-6; D not certain. V was trimmed by 4 bases and J by 7 bases, leaving 5 bases between them. The CDR3 is 12 residues long. Germline CDR1 and CDR2: MDHEN and SYDVKM. In nucleotides, the CDR3 is TGTGCCAGCAGTTCGGGAAATTCACCCCTCCACTTT. As protein: CASSSGNSPLHF.

This clone was observed a few times. The rearrangement links TRBV27 to TRBJ2-7; 7 bases are a match to TRBD2. Germline V gene lookup returns CDR1 MNHEY and CDR2 SMNVEV (reference sequence). The CDR3 spans 15 residues. J was trimmed by 4 bases and V by 3 bases; bases with no gene match: 9. The CDR3 is CASSLVRGSRYEQYF. The CDR3 DNA reads as TGTGCCAGCAGTTTGGTCCGCGGGAGCAGGTACGAGCAGTACTTC.

The V and J genes are TRBV6-5 and TRBJ1-1, with D unclear. This CDR3 is built from 15 residues. The V and J ends lost 6 bases and 0 bases respectively, with 14 bases between them. Germline V gene lookup returns CDR1 MNHEY and CDR2 SVGAGI. Written as DNA, the CDR3 is TGTGCCAGCAGCCAGTCTTCGCCCATGAACACTGAAGCTTTCTTT. The encoded protein is CASSQSSPMNTEAFF.

The gene calls are TRBV7-3 and TRBJ2-1; 10 bases line up with TRBD2. CDR3 length: 15 residues. The J segment lost 7 bases and the V segment lost 2 bases, leaving 5 bases of the junction unmatched. Germline CDR1 and CDR2: SGHTA and FQGTGA. The chain's CDR3 is CASSLGLAGVNEQFF. CDR3 in DNA: TGTGCCAGCAGCTTAGGGCTAGCGGGAGTAAATGAGCAGTTCTTC.

The V gene is TRBV5-6, the J gene TRBJ1-2; 12 bases fit TRBD1. V dropped 6 bases and J dropped 6; count of bases not matched to a gene: 12. CDR1 and CDR2 from the germline V gene are SGHDT and YYEEEE. The CDR3 covers 16 residues. The CDR3 protein is CASTREGDRGPDGYTF. The CDR3, as DNA: TGTGCCAGCACTAGAGAGGGGGACAGGGGGCCGGATGGCTACACCTTC.

This clone was counted only a few times. The chain is built from TRBV6-5 and TRBJ2-7; D ambiguous. Looked up from germline, CDR1 is MNHEY and CDR2 is SVGAGI. The CDR3 covers 11 residues. V lost 7 bases to trimming and J lost 4 bases, with 8 bases between them. The CDR3 coding sequence is TGTGCCAGCACGAAGGGTTACGAGCAGTACTTC. It translates to CASTKGYEQYF.

This rearrangement joins TRBV28 to TRBJ2-4; possibly TRBD1 for D (5 bases). Germline values: CDR1 MDHEN, CDR2 SYDVKM. The CDR3 sequence is 15 residues long. The germline V and J ends were trimmed by 4 bases and 0 bases, with 10 bases remaining between them. CDR3 residues: CASSSGFLAKNIQYF. Written as DNA, the CDR3 is TGTGCCAGCAGTTCAGGGTTCCTAGCCAAAAACATTCAGTACTTC.

The V gene is TRBV7-9, the J gene TRBJ2-7, with D tentatively TRBD1 (6 bases). Germline-derived CDR1 and CDR2 are SEHNR and FQNEAQ (reference sequence). The V gene lost 1 base and the J gene lost 1 base, with 14 bases spanning the gap. The CDR3 extends over 16 amino acids. The CDR3 loop is CASSLEGQGWSYEQYF. CDR3 nucleotide sequence: TGTGCCAGCAGCTTAGAGGGGCAGGGGTGGTCCTACGAGCAGTACTTC. Full variable domain (outside the CDR3, taken from reference TRBV7-9 and TRBJ2-7): DTGVSQNPRHKITKRGQNVTFRCDPISEHNRLYWYRQTLGQGPEFLTYFQNEAQLEKSRLLSDRFSAERPKGSFSTLEIQRTEQGDSAMYLCASSLEGQGWSYEQYFGPGTRLTVT.

This clone was counted once. The gene calls are TRBV5-8 and TRBJ2-2, with TRBD2 identical over 9 bases. The V segment lost 0 bases and the J segment 1 base; nucleotides outside the gene matches: 7. Per germline, CDR1 SGHTS and CDR2 YDEGEE. The CDR3 length is 18 residues. The CDR3 coding sequence is TGTGCCAGCAGCTTGGTAGTAGCGGGAGTCGGGAACACCGGGGAGCTGTTTTTT. Residues: CASSLVVAGVGNTGELFF.

This rearrangement joins TRBV11-2 to TRBJ2-7; the D gene is possibly TRBD1 (7 bases). Per the germline V gene, CDR1 is SGHAT and CDR2 is FQNNGV. The V gene lost 5 bases and the J gene lost 3 bases, with 8 bases spanning the gap. The CDR3 runs to 12 residues. The CDR3 region has the DNA TGTGCCAGCAGCCAGGGGGGCTACGAGCAGTACTTC. It is translated as CASSQGGYEQYF. The whole variable domain, filled in from reference TRBV11-2 and TRBJ2-7, reads EAGVAQSPRYKIIEKRQSVAFWCNPISGHATLYWYQQILGQGPKLLIQFQNNGVVDDSQLPKDRFSAERLKGVDSTLKIQPAKLEDSAVYLCASSQGGYEQYFGPGTRLTVT.